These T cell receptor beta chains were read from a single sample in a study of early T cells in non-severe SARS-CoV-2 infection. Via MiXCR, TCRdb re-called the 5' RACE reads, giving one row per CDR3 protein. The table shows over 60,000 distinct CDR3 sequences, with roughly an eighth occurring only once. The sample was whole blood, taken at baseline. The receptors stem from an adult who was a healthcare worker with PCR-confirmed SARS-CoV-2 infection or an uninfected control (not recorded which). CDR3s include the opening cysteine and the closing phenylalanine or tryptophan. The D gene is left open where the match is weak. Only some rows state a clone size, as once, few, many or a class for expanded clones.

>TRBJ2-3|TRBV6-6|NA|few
TGTGCCAGCAGTTACGGGTCCGCCACAGATACGCAGTATTTT
CASSYGSATDTQYF
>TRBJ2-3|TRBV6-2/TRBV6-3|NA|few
TGTGCCAGCAGTTTCGGCTCTAGCACAGATACGCAGTATTTT
CASSFGSSTDTQYF
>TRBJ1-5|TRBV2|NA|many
TGTGCCAGCAGTGACAGAAGCAATCAGCCCCAGCATTTT
CASSDRSNQPQHF
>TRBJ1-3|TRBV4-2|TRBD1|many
TGTGCCAGCAGCCAGGTCTGGACAGGGTCATCTGGAAACACCATATATTTT
CASSQVWTGSSGNTIYF
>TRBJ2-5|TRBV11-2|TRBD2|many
TGTGCCAGCAGCTTCGGGCGGGGGGGCCACGAGACCCAGTACTTC
CASSFGRGGHETQYF
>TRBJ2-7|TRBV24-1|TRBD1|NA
TGTGCCACCAGTCGAGGGACAGGGGTCTCCTACGAGCAGTACTTC
CATSRGTGVSYEQYF
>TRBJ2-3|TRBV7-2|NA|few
TGTGCCAGCAGCGACAGGAGTAGCACAGATACGCAGTATTTT
CASSDRSSTDTQYF
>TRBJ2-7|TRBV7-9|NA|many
TGTGCCAGCAGCGGCCCGGCGAGCAGCTCCTACGAGCAGTACTTC
CASSGPASSSYEQYF
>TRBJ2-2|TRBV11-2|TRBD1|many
TGTGCCAGCAGCTTAGATCGTATGACAGGGGGATCCGGGGAGCTGTTTTTT
CASSLDRMTGGSGELFF
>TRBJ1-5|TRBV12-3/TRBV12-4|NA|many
TGTGCCAGCAGTTTGTGGAATAGCAATCAGCCCCAGCATTTT
CASSLWNSNQPQHF
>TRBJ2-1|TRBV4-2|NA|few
TGTGCCAGCAGCCATAAGGGGCTAGGGGCCCTCAATGAGCAGTTCTTC
CASSHKGLGALNEQFF
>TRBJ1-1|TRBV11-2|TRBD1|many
TGTGCCACCCGACAGGGCCTGAACACTGAAGCTTTCTTT
CATRQGLNTEAFF
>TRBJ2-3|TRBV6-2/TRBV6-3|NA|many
TGTGCCAGCAGTTACGGAGCGGGTTCCACAGATACGCAGTATTTT
CASSYGAGSTDTQYF
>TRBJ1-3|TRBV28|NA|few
TGTGCCAGCAGTGGACCAGGGAATTCTGGAAACACCATATATTTT
CASSGPGNSGNTIYF
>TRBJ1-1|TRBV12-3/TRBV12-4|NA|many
TGTGCCAGCAGCGCCGGGGTCCTGAACACTGAAGCTTTCTTT
CASSAGVLNTEAFF
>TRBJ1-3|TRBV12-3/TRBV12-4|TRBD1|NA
TGTGCCAGCAGTCCGACAGGGGGCTGGAACACCATATATTTT
CASSPTGGWNTIYF
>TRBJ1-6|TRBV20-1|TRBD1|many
TGCAGTGCTAGAGGGGCCAGGGGGCATGTCTATAATTCACCCCTCCACTTT
CSARGARGHVYNSPLHF
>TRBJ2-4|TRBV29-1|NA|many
TGCAGCGTTGGTGGTCAGGGGGCCAAAAACATTCAGTACTTC
CSVGGQGAKNIQYF
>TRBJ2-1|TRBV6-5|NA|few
TGTGCCAGCAGTACCGACAGAGCCTCCTACAATGAGCAGTTCTTC
CASSTDRASYNEQFF
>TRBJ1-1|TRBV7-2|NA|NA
TGTGCCAGCAGCTTAGGACGGTACACTGAAGCTTTCTTT
CASSLGRYTEAFF
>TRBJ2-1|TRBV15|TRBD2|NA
TGTGCCACCAGCTTAAACCCGGGCTGGCGGGGGGGTGAGCAGTTCTTC
CATSLNPGWRGGEQFF
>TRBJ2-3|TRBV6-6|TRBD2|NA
TGTGCCAGCACTTTACTAGCGGGGGACACAGATACGCAGTATTTT
CASTLLAGDTDTQYF
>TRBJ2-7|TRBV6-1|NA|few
TGTGCCAGCAGTGAAGTGAGGGCCATGTTC
CASSEVRAMF
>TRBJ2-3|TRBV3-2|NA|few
TGTGCCAGCAGCCAAGTTCTATACCCCGATACGCAGTATTTT
CASSQVLYPDTQYF
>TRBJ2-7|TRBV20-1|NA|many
TGCAGTGCTAGTAGGCTCTCGGTGGGGGCGCCCATAGACGAGCAGTACTTC
CSASRLSVGAPIDEQYF
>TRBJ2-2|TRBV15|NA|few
TGTGCCACCAGCAGAGACAGGGGACCCAACACCGGGGAGCTGTTTTTT
CATSRDRGPNTGELFF
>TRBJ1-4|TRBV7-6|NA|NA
TGTGCCAGCAGCTTAATAGGCAACGATGAAAAACTGTTTTTT
CASSLIGNDEKLFF
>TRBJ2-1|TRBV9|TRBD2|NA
TGTGCCAGCAGCGAGGGAGCAGCGGGGGGGATAAATGAGCAGTTCTTC
CASSEGAAGGINEQFF
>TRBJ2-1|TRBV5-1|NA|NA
TGCGCCAGCAGCTTGGGACCCAGCGCGGGTCAAGGCGACAATGAGCAGTTCTTC
CASSLGPSAGQGDNEQFF
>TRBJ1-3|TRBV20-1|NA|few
TGCAGTGCTAGAGGGGGTAAGGGGACCACTGGAAACACCATATATTTT
CSARGGKGTTGNTIYF
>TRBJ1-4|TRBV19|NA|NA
TGTGCCAGTAGCAATCGACACCGAGCAACTAATGAAAAACTGTTTTTT
CASSNRHRATNEKLFF